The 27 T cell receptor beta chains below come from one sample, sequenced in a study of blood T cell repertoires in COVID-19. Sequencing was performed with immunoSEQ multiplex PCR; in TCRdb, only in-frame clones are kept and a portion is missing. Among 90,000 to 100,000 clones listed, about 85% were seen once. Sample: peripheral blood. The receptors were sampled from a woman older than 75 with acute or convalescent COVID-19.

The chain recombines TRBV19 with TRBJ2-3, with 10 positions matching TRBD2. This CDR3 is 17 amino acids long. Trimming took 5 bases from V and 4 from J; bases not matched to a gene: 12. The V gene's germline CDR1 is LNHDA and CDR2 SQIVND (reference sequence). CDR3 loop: CASSASGGGTASDTQYF. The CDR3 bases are TGTGCCAGTAGTGCTAGCGGGGGTGGGACCGCATCAGATACGCAGTATTTT.

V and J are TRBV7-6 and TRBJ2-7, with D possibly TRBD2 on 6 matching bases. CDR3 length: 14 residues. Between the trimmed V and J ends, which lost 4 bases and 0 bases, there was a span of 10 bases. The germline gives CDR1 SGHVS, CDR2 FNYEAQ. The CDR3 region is CASSSGGNSYEQYF. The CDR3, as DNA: TGTGCCAGCAGCTCTGGGGGGAACTCCTACGAGCAGTACTTC.

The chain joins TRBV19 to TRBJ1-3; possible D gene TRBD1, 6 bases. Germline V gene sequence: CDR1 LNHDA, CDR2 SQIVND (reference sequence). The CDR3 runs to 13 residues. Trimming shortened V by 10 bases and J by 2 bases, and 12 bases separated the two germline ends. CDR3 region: CATSGVPGNTIYF. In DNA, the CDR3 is TGTGCCACATCAGGGGTCCCTGGAAACACCATATATTTT.

CDR3 bases: TGTGCCAGCAGCTCCCTGAGCGCCTATAATTCACCCCTCCACTTT. Protein: CASSSLSAYNSPLHF. The chain uses TRBV5-6 and TRBJ1-6; D is uncertain. From germline, CDR1 is SGHDT and CDR2 YYEEEE. Trimming left V 3 bases short and J 2 bases short, with 9 bases between. The CDR3 consists of 15 residues. The complete variable domain, with remaining parts taken from reference TRBV5-6 and TRBJ1-6, reads DAGVTQSPTHLIKTRGQQVTLRCSPKSGHDTVSWYQQALGQGPQFIFQYYEEEERQRGNFPDRFSGHQFPNYSSELNVNALLLGDSALYLCASSSLSAYNSPLHFGNGTRLTVT.

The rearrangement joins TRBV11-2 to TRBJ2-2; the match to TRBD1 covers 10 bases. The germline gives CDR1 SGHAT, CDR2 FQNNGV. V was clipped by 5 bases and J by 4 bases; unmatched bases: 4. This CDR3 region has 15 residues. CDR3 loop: CASSNRTGGTGELFF. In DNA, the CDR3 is TGTGCCAGCAGCAATAGGACAGGGGGCACCGGGGAGCTGTTTTTT.

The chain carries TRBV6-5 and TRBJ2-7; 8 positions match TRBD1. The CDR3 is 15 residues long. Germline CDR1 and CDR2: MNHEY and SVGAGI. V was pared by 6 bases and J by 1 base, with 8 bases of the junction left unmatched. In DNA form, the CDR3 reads TGTGCCAGCAGAACCGGGACAGGATCGTCCTACGAGCAGTACTTC. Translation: CASRTGTGSSYEQYF.

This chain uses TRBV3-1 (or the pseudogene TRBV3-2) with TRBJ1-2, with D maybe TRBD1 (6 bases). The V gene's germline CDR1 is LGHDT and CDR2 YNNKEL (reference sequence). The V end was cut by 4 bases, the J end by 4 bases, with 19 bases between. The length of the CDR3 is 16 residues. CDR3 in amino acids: CASSPPFGQNIYGYTF. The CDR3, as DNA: TGTGCCAGCAGCCCCCCGTTCGGACAGAACATCTATGGCTACACCTTC.

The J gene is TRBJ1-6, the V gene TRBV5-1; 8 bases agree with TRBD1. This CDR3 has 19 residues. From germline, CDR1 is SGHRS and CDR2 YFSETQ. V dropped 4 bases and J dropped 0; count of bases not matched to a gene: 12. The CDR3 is CASSPDGQGSSSYNSPLHF. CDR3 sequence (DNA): TGCGCCAGCAGCCCAGACGGACAGGGTTCGAGCTCCTATAATTCACCCCTCCACTTT.

The CDR3 DNA reads TGTGCCATCAGTGCGGGGGGGGCAACTAATGAAAAACTGTTTTTT. It yields the protein CAISAGGATNEKLFF. The chain couples TRBV10-3 to TRBJ1-4; tentative D call: TRBD1 (5 bases). There are 15 residues in the CDR3. CDR1 ENHRY and CDR2 SYGVKD come from the germline V gene. The V end was cut by 4 bases, the J end by 0 bases, with 9 bases between.

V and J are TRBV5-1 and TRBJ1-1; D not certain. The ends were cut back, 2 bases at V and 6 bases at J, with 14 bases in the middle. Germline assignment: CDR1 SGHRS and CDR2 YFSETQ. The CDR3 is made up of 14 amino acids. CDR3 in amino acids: CASSLGRRGPEAFF. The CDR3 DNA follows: TGCGCCAGCAGCTTAGGGCGGAGAGGGCCTGAAGCTTTCTTT.

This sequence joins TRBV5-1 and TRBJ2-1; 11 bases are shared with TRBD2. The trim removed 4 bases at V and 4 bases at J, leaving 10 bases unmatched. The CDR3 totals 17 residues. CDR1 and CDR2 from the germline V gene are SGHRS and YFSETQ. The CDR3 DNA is TGCGCCAGCAGCGATTTAGCGGGGGGGTCAATGTACAATGAGCAGTTCTTC. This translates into CASSDLAGGSMYNEQFF.

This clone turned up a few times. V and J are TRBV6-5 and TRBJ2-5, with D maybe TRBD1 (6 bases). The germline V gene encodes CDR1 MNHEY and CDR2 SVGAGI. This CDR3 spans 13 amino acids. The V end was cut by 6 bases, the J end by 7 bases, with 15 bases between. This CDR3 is CASRGTGRGTQYF. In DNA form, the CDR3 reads TGTGCCAGCAGGGGTACAGGGCGTGGGACCCAGTACTTC.

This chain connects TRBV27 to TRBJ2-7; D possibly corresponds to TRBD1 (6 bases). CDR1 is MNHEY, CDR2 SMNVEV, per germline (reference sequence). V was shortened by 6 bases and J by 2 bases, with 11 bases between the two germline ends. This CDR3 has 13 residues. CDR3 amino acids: CASRLQGTYEQYV. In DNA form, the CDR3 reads TGTGCCAGCAGGTTACAGGGTACCTACGAGCAGTACGTC.

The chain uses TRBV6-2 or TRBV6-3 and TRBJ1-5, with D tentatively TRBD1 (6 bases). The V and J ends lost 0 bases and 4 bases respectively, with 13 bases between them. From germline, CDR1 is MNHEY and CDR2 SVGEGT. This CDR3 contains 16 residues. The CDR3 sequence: CASSYSLGGLNQPQHF. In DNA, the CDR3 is TGTGCCAGCAGTTACTCGTTGGGGGGGCTTAATCAGCCCCAGCATTTT.

Here the CDR3 DNA reads TGTGCCAGCAGACAGGGGGTGAAGGAGCTGTTTTTT. Amino acids: CASRQGVKELFF. The V gene is TRBV6-6, the J gene TRBJ2-2, with 8 bases fitting TRBD1. J lost 10 bases, V lost 6 bases, and 4 bases had no gene match. CDR1 is MNHNY and CDR2 is SVGAGI in the germline V gene (reference sequence). CDR3 length: 12 residues.

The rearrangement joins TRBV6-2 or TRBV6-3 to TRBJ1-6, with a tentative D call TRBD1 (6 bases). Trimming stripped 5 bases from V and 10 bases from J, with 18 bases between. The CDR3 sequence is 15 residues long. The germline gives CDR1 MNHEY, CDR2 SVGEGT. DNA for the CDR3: TGTGCCAGCAGTGTTTCGGACAGCCGGATGTCACCCCTCCACTTT. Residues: CASSVSDSRMSPLHF.

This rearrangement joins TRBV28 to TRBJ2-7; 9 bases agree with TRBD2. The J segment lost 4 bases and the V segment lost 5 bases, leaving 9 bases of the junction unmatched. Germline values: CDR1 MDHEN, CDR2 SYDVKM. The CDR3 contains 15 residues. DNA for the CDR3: TGTGCCAGCAGTCGGTTGACTAGCGGCCTTTACGAGCAGTACGTC. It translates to CASSRLTSGLYEQYV.

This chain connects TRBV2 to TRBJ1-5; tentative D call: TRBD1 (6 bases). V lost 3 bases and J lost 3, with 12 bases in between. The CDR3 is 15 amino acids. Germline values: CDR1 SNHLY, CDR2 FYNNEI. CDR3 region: CASSDQGINNQPQHF. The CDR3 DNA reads TGTGCCAGCAGTGACCAGGGGATAAACAATCAGCCCCAGCATTTT.

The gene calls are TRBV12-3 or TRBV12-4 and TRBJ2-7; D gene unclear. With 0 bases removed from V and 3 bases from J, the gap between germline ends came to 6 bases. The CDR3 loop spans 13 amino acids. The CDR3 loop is CASSLAENYEQYF. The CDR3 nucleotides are TGTGCCAGCAGTTTAGCGGAGAACTACGAGCAGTACTTC.

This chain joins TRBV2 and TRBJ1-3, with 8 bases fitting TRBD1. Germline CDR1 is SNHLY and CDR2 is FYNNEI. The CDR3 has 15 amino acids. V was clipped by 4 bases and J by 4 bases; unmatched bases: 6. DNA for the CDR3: TGTGCCAGCAGTGCGCAGGGGGCAACCGGAAACACCATATATTTT. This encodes CASSAQGATGNTIYF.

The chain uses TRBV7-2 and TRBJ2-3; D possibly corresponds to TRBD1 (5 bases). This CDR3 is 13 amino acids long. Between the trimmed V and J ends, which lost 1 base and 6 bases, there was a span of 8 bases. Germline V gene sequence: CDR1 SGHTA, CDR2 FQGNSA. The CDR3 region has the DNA TGTGCCAGCAGCTTAGGGGGCCCGGATACGCAGTATTTT. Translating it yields CASSLGGPDTQYF.

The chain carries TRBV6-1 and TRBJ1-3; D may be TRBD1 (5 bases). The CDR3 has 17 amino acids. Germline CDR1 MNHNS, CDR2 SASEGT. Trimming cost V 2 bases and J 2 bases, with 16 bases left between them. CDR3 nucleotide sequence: TGTGCCAGCAGTGAATCGGCCGCAGGGCGGCCTGGAAACACCATATATTTT. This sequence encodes CASSESAAGRPGNTIYF.

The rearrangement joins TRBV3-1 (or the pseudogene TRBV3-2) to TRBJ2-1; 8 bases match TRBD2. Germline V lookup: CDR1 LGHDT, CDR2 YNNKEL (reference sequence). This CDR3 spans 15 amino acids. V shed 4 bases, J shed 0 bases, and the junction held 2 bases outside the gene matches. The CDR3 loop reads CASSRGGSSYNEQFF. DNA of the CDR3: TGTGCCAGCAGCCGCGGGGGGAGCTCCTACAATGAGCAGTTCTTC.

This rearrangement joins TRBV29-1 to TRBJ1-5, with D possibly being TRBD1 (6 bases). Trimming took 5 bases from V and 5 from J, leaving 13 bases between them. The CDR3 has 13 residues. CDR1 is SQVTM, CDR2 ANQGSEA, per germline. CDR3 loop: CSVSQGRDQPQHF. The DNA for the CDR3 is TGCAGCGTTTCACAGGGTCGTGATCAGCCCCAGCATTTT.

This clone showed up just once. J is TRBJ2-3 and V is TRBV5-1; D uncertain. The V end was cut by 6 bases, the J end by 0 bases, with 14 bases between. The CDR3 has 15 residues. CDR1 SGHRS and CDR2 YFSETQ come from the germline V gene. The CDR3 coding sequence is TGCGCCAGCAACCCGACTCCAGCGAGCACAGATACGCAGTATTTT. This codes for CASNPTPASTDTQYF.

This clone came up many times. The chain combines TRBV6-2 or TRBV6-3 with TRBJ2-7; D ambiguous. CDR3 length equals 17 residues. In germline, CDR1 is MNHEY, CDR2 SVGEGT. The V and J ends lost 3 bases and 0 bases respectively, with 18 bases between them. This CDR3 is CASSYNPKRVSSYEQYV. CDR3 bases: TGTGCCAGCAGTTATAACCCCAAACGGGTGAGCTCCTACGAGCAGTACGTC.

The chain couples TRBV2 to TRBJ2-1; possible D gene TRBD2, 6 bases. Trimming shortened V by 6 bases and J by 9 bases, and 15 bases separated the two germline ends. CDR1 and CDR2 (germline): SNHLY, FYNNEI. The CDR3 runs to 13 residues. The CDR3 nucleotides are TGTGCCAGCAGCCTCCGGGACTCCCGTGAGCAGTTCTTC. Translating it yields CASSLRDSREQFF.